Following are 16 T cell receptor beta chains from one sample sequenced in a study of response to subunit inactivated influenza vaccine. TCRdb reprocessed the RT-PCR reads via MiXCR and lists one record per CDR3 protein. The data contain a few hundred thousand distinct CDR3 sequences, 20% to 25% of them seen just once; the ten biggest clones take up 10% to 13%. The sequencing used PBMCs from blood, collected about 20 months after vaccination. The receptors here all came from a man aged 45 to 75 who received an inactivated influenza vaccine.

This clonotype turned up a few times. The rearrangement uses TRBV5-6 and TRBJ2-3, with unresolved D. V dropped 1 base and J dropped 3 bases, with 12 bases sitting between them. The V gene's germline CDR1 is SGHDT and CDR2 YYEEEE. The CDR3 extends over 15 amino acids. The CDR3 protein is CASSLTLQGTDTQYF. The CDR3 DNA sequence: TGTGCCAGCAGCTTGACATTACAAGGGACAGATACGCAGTATTTT.

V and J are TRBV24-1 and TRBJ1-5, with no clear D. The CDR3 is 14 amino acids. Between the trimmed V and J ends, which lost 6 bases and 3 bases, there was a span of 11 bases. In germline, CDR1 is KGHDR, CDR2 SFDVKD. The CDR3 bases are TGTGCCACCAGTAATGAGGACCCCAATCAGCCCCAGCATTTT. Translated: CATSNEDPNQPQHF.

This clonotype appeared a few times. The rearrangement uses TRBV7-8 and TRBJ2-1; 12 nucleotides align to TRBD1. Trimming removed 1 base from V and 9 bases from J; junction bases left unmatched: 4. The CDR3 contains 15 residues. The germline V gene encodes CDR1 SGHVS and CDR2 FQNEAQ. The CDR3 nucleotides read TGTGCCAGCAGCTTAGGGGGACAGGGGGCATTTGAGCAGTTCTTC. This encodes CASSLGGQGAFEQFF.

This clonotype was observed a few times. For the CDR3, the DNA is TGCGCCAGCAGCTGGGGGTCGGCGGGGGAGCAGTACTTC. Its protein is CASSWGSAGEQYF. The chain carries TRBV5-1 and TRBJ2-7; D is possibly TRBD2 (6 bases). This CDR3 is built from 13 residues. V was cut by 3 bases and J by 7 bases, with 14 bases left in between. CDR1 is SGHRS and CDR2 is YFSETQ in the germline V gene. Complete variable domain (other parts from reference TRBV5-1 and TRBJ2-7): KAGVTQTPRYLIKTRGQQVTLSCSPISGHRSVSWYQQTPGQGLQFLFEYFSETQRNKGNFPGRFSGRQFSNSRSEMNVSTLELGDSALYLCASSWGSAGEQYFGPGTRLTVT.

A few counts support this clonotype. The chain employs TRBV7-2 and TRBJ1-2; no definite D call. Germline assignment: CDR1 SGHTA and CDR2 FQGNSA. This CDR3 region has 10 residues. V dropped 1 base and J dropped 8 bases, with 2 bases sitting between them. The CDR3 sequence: CASSLEGYTF. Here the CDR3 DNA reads TGTGCCAGCAGCTTAGAGGGCTACACCTTC.

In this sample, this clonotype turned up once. The CDR3 is CASSQTRGNLNTEAFF. In nucleotides, the CDR3 is TGCGCCAGCAGCCAAACGAGGGGCAACCTGAACACTGAAGCTTTCTTT. The chain links TRBV4-3 to TRBJ1-1; TRBD1 might be the D (5 bases). The V gene's germline CDR1 is LGHNA and CDR2 YSLEER. This CDR3 comprises 16 residues. The ends were cut back, 2 bases at V and 0 bases at J, with 13 bases in the middle.

The CDR3 here is CASSYSIRGGETQYF. DNA of the CDR3: TGTGCCAGCAGTTACTCCATCAGGGGTGGAGAGACCCAGTACTTC. The chain combines TRBV6-5 with TRBJ2-5; maybe TRBD1 (6 bases). V was clipped by 0 bases and J by 4 bases, with 12 bases between them. Per germline, CDR1 MNHEY and CDR2 SVGAGI. The CDR3 runs 15 residues.

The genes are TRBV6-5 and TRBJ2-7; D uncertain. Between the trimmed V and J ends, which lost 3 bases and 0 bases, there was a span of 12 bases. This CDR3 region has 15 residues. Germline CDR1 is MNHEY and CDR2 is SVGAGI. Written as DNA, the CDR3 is TGTGCCAGCAGTTATCAAGCCGATTCCTCCTACGAGCAGTACTTC. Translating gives CASSYQADSSYEQYF.

The CDR3 bases are TGCGCCAGCAGCTTGGCCGGCGGCAGCCCCTATGGCTACACCTTC. Translating it yields CASSLAGGSPYGYTF. The J gene is TRBJ1-2, the V gene TRBV5-1; no firm D call. V was clipped by 0 bases and J by 4 bases, with 13 bases between them. This CDR3 is built from 15 residues. Germline assignment: CDR1 SGHRS and CDR2 YFSETQ.

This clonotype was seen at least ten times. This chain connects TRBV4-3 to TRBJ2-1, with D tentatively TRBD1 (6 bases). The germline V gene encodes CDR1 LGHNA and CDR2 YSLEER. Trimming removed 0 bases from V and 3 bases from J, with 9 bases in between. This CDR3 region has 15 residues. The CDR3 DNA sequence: TGCGCCAGCAGCCAAGAAGTAGGGGGCTACAATGAGCAGTTCTTC. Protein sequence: CASSQEVGGYNEQFF.

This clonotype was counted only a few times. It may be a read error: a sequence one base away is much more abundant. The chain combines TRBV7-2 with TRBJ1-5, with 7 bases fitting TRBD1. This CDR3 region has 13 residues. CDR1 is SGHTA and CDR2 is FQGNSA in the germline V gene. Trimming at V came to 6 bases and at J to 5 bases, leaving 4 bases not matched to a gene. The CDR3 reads CASSHDRDQPQHF. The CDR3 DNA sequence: TGTGCCAGCAGTCATGACAGGGATCAGCCCCAGCATTTT.

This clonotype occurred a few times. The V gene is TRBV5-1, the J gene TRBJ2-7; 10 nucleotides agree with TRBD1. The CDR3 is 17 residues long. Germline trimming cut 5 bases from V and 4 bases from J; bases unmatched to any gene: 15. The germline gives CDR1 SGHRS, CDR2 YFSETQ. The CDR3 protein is CASSDLPPGQGPYEQYF. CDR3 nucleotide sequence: TGCGCCAGCAGTGACCTCCCTCCGGGACAGGGGCCTTACGAGCAGTACTTC.

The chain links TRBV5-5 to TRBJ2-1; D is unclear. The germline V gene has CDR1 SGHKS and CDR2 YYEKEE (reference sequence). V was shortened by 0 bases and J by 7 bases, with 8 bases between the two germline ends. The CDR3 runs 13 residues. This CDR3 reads CASSLGDSNEQFF. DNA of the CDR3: TGTGCCAGCAGCTTGGGGGATTCTAATGAGCAGTTCTTC.

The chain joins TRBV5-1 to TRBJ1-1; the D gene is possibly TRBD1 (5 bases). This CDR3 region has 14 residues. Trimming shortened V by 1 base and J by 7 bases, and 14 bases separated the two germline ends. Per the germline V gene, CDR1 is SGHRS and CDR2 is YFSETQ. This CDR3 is CASSLLQGINEAFF. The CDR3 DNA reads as TGCGCCAGCAGCTTGCTCCAGGGAATCAATGAAGCTTTCTTT.

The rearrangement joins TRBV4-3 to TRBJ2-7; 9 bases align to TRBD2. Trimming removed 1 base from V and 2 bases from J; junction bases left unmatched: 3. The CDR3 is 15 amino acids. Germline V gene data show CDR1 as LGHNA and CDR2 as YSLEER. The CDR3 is CASSQGTSVTYEQYF. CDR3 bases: TGCGCCAGCAGCCAAGGGACTAGCGTAACCTACGAGCAGTACTTC.

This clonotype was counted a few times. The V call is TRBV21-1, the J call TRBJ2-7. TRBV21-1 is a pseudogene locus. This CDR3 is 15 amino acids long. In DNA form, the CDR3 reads TGTGCCAGCAGCAAAGCTCGGCTAAGGTCTGACGAGCAGTACTTC. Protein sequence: CASSKARLRSDEQYF.